The rows below give T cell receptor beta chains drawn from one sample of a study of graft-versus-host responses after intestinal transplantation. Assay: immunoSEQ multiplex PCR; the TCRdb copy retains only in-frame clones and omits some. The data contain more than 3,000 clones, 94% of them singletons. Sequencing used PBMCs, obtained 11 days after intestinal transplantation. The receptors shown here come from a human patient who received an intestinal transplant, so some T cells may come from the graft donor. Each CDR3 is given with its conserved first and last residue. The order of the fields is J gene, V gene, CDR3 protein.

j_gene: TRBJ2-7; v_gene: TRBV6-9; CDR3aa: CASSWGGEQYF
j_gene: TRBJ2-6; v_gene: TRBV4-1; CDR3aa: CASSQPYSGANVLTF
j_gene: TRBJ1-5; v_gene: TRBV28; CDR3aa: CASRYVGLANQPQHF
j_gene: TRBJ2-7; v_gene: TRBV5-1; CDR3aa: CASLPRTSGRYEQYF
j_gene: TRBJ1-5; v_gene: TRBV19; CDR3aa: CASTGTGWKPQHF
j_gene: TRBJ2-2; v_gene: TRBV2; CDR3aa: CASSHGGQDTGELFF
j_gene: TRBJ2-2; v_gene: TRBV7-9; CDR3aa: CASSRLPATGRDVTGELFF
j_gene: TRBJ2-7; v_gene: TRBV6-5; CDR3aa: CASSYSDSPYEQYF
j_gene: TRBJ1-3; v_gene: TRBV21-1; CDR3aa: CASRYRLLQHARNTIYF
j_gene: TRBJ2-7; v_gene: TRBV27; CDR3aa: CASSSVPWEQYF
j_gene: TRBJ2-7; v_gene: TRBV21-1; CDR3aa: CASSFADRKSSYEQYF
j_gene: TRBJ2-2; v_gene: TRBV6-1; CDR3aa: CASSAGRGTGELFF
j_gene: TRBJ2-1; v_gene: TRBV15; CDR3aa: CATSREIGVGGTTYNEQFF
j_gene: TRBJ1-1; v_gene: TRBV27; CDR3aa: CANSLGQGGTEAFF
j_gene: TRBJ2-2; v_gene: TRBV27; CDR3aa: CASSLIQPPNTGELFF
j_gene: TRBJ1-1; v_gene: TRBV7-9; CDR3aa: CASSFDGSKAFF
j_gene: TRBJ2-7; v_gene: TRBV7-6; CDR3aa: CASSSTSGRSSSYEQYF
j_gene: TRBJ2-5; v_gene: TRBV27; CDR3aa: CASSLSPLQETQYF
j_gene: TRBJ2-1; v_gene: TRBV4-1; CDR3aa: CASSQDPPRGLYNEQFF
j_gene: TRBJ2-1; v_gene: TRBV9; CDR3aa: CASSVDRTSGRNNEQFF
j_gene: TRBJ2-7; v_gene: TRBV5-6; CDR3aa: CASSVTPYEQYF
j_gene: TRBJ2-5; v_gene: TRBV6-1; CDR3aa: CASSELGGPETQYF